This TCR beta chain is from a study of OX40 agonist ivuxolimab in advanced cancers. This clone has more than one count but fewer than ten. Profiled with immunoSEQ multiplex PCR; TCRdb holds only in-frame clones, not every one. The table includes fewer than 90,000 clones, 70% to 90% detected once. Germline trimming cut 4 bases from V and 5 bases from J; bases unmatched to any gene: 8. Germline V gives CDR1 SGHDT, CDR2 YYEEEE. The CDR3 is 15 residues long. The source was CD4+ or CD8+ T cells sorted from blood, collected in a trial of the OX40 agonist ivuxolimab. This sequence originates from an adult with an advanced solid tumor such as melanoma, head and neck, liver or kidney cancer. The rearrangement joins TRBV5-6 to TRBJ1-3; the match to TRBD1 covers 8 bases. CDR3 nucleotides: TGTGCCAGCAGCGGACTGGACAGGGACCGAAACACCATATATTTT. It translates to CASSGLDRDRNTIYF.